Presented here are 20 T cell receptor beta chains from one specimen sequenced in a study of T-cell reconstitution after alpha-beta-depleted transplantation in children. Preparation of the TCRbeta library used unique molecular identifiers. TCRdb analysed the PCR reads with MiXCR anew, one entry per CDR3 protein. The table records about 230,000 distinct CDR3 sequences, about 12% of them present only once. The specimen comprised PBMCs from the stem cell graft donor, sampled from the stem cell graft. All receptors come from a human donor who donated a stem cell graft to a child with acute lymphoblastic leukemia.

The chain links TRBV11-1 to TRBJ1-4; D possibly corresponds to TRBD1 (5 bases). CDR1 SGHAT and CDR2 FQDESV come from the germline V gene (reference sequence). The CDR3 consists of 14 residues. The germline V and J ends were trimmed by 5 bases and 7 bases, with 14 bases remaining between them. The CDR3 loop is CASSTRQGGEKLFF. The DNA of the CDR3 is TGTGCCAGCAGCACCAGGCAGGGAGGTGAAAAACTGTTTTTT.

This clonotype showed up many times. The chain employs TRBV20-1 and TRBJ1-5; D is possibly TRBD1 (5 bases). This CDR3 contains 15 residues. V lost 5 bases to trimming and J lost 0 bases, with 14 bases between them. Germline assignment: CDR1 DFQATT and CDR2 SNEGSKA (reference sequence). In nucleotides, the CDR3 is TGCAGTGCTTGGACACTCGGATTTAGCAATCAGCCCCAGCATTTT. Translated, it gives CSAWTLGFSNQPQHF.

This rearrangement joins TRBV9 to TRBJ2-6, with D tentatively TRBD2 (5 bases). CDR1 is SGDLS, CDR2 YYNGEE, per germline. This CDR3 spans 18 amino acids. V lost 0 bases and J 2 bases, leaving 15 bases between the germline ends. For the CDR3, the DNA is TGTGCCAGCAGCGTAGGTGGAGGAAGATTGACTGGGGCCAACGTCCTGACTTTC. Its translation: CASSVGGGRLTGANVLTF. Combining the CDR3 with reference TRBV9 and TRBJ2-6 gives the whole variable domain DSGVTQTPKHLITATGQRVTLRCSPRSGDLSVYWYQQSLDQGLQFLIQYYNGEERAKGNILERFSAQQFPDLHSELNLSSLELGDSALYFCASSVGGGRLTGANVLTFGAGSRLTVL.

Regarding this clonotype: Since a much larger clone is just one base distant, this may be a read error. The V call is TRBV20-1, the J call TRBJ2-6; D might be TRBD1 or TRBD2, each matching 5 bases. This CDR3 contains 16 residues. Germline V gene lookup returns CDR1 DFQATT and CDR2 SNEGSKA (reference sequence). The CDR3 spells CSAGTAAYSGANVPTF. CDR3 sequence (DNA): TGCAGTGCCGGGACGGCCGCATACTCTGGGGCCAACGTCCCGACTTTC.

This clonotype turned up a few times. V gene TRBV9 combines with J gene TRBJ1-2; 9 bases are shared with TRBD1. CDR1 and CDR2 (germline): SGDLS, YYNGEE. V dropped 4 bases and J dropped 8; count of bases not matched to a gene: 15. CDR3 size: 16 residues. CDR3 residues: CASSLMSGTGTNGYTF. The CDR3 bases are TGTGCCAGCAGCTTAATGTCCGGGACAGGGACTAACGGCTACACCTTC.

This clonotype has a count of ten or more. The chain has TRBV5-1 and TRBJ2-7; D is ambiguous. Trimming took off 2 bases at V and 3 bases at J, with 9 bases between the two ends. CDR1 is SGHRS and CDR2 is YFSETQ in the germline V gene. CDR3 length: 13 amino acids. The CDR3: CASSFQTGYEQYF. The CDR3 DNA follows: TGCGCCAGCAGCTTTCAAACCGGCTACGAGCAGTACTTC.

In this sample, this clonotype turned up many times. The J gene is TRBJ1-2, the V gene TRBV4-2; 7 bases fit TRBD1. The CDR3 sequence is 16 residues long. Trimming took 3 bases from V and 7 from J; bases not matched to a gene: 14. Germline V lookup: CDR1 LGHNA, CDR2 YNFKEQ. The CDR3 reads CASSQIQTGPSFGYTF. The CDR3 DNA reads TGTGCCAGCAGCCAGATACAGACAGGGCCAAGCTTTGGCTACACCTTC.

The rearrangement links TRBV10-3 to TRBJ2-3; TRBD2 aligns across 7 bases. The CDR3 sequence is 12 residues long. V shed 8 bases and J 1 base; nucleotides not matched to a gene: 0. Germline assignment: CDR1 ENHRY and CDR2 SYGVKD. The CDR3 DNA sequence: TGTGCCATCCTAGCGGGCACAGATACGCAGTATTTT. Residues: CAILAGTDTQYF.

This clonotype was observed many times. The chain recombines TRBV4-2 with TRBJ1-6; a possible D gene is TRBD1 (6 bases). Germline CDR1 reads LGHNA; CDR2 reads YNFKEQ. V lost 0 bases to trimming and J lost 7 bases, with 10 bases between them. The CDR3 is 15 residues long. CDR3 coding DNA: TGTGCCAGCAGCCAAGAGGACAGTGAAAATTCACCCCTCCACTTT. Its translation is CASSQEDSENSPLHF.

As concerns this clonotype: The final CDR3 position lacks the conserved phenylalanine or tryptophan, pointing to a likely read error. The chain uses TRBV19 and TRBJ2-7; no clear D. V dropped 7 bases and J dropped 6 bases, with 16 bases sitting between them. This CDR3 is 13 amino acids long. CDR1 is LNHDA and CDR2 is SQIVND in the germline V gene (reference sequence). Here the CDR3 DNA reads TGTGCCAGTACGACCTCCCTAGGGCGCGAGCAGTACTTG. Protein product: CASTTSLGREQYL.

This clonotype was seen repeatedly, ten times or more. CDR3 sequence reads: CSALFTGGPGELFF. In DNA, the CDR3 is TGCAGTGCCTTGTTTACAGGGGGCCCCGGGGAGCTGTTTTTT. The chain combines TRBV20-1 with TRBJ2-2; TRBD1 agrees at 9 bases. CDR1 and CDR2 from the germline V gene are DFQATT and SNEGSKA (reference sequence). V gave up 6 bases and J gave up 6 bases; unmatched junction bases: 8. The CDR3 length is 14 residues.

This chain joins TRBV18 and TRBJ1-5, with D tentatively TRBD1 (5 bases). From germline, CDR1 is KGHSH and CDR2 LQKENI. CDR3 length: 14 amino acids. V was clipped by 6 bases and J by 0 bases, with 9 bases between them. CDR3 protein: CASSPGFSNQPQHF. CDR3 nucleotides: TGTGCCAGCTCCCCAGGGTTTAGCAATCAGCCCCAGCATTTT.

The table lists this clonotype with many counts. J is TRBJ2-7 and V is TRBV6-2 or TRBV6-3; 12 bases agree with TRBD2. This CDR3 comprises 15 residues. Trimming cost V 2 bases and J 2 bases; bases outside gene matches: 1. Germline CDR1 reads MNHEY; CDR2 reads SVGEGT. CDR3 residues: CASSYGTSGPYEQYF. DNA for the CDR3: TGTGCCAGCAGTTACGGGACTAGCGGGCCCTACGAGCAGTACTTC.

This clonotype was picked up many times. CDR3: CASSYSRLNTEAFF. DNA for the CDR3: TGTGCCAGCAGTTACTCCCGATTGAACACTGAAGCTTTCTTT. This chain links TRBV6-5 with TRBJ1-1; D not certain. Trimming cost V 0 bases and J 0 bases, with 5 bases left between them. The CDR3 is 14 residues long. Germline V gives CDR1 MNHEY, CDR2 SVGAGI.

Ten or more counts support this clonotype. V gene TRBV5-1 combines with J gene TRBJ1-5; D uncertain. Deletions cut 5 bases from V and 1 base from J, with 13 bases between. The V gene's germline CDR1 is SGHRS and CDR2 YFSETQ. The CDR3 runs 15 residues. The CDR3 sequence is CASSVTGGSNQPQHF. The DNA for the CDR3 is TGCGCCAGCAGTGTGACGGGCGGCAGCAATCAGCCCCAGCATTTT.

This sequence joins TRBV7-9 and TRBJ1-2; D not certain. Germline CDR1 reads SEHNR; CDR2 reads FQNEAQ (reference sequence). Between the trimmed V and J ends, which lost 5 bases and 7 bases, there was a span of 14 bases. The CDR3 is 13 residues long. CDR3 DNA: TGTGCCAGCAGCCCTTTCCAAAGGCCTGGCTACACCTTC. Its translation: CASSPFQRPGYTF.

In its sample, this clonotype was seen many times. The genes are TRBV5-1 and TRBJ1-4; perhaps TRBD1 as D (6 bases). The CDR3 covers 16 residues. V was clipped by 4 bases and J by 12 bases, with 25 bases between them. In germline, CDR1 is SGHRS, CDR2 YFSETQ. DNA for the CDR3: TGCGCCAGCAGCCCTTTACAGGGTCCTACCTCCGAGGAACTGTTTTTT. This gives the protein CASSPLQGPTSEELFF.

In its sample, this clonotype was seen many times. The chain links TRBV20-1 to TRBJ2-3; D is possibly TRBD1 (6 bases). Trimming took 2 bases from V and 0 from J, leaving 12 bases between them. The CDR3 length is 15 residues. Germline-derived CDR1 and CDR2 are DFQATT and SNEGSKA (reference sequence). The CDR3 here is CSARRGTASTDTQYF. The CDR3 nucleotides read TGCAGTGCTAGAAGGGGGACGGCTAGCACAGATACGCAGTATTTT.

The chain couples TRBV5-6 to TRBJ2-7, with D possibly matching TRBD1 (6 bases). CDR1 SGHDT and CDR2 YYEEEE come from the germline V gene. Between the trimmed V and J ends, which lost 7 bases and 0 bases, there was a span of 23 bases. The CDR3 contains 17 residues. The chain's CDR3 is CASGPSLRDTFSYEQYF. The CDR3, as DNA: TGTGCCAGCGGCCCCTCGCTCCGGGACACTTTCTCCTACGAGCAGTACTTC.

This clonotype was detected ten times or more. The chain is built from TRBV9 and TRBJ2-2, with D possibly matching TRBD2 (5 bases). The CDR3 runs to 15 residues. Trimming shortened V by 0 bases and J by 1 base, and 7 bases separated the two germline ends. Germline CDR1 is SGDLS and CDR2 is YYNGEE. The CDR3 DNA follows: TGTGCCAGCAGCGTAGTTGGGAGGAACACCGGGGAGCTGTTTTTT. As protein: CASSVVGRNTGELFF.